Listed below are T cell receptor beta chains from one sample, sequenced in a study of shared clonotypes between healthy human individuals. Profiled with immunoSEQ multiplex PCR; TCRdb holds only in-frame clones, not every one. Of over a million clones listed, approximately 78% are singletons. Sequencing used memory CD4+ T cells from PBMCs. The receptor source for this set is a man aged 18 to 30 in good health. Some clones in this sample may be carry-over from other donors' samples. The CDR3 runs from the conserved cysteine through the conserved F or W.

>TRBV7-9
CASSSRNREYEQYF
>TRBV7-9
CASSLPRLAGGVLPYEQYF
>TRBV5-1
CASSWPSGTGLDEQYF
>TRBV11-2
CASSSGTSGSYEQYF
>TRBV28
CASSGGQRRQPQHF
>TRBV7-9
CASSVRDSEGYTF
>TRBV2
CASSGSSLGEQYF
>TRBV4-1
CASSQDRDTQYF
>TRBV6-5
CASRYRDGNSYEQYF
>TRBV5-4
CASSHEANYGYTF
>TRBV29-1
CSASGLGRTEQYF
>TRBV28
CASSPSAGAYEQYF
>TRBV7-2
CASSSLAAYEQYF
>TRBV28
CAIYTGGPYGYTF
>TRBV27
CASSARAYRVPFTEAFF
>TRBV2
CASSGGLRSGGSPLHF
>TRBV5-1
CASSFGSGGTDTQYF
>TRBV7-9
CASSLVASEQETQYF
>TRBV14
CASRDRFYSGNTIYF
>TRBV12-2
CASRHPGTSGDIDQETQYF
>TRBV25-1
CASRTGTSSYEQYF
>TRBV5-1
CASSFSSADTEAFF
>TRBV28
CASSSRDRAGGIGKNIQYF
>TRBV6-4
CASRPGPQYQETQYF
>TRBV5-1
CASSLVFQETQYF